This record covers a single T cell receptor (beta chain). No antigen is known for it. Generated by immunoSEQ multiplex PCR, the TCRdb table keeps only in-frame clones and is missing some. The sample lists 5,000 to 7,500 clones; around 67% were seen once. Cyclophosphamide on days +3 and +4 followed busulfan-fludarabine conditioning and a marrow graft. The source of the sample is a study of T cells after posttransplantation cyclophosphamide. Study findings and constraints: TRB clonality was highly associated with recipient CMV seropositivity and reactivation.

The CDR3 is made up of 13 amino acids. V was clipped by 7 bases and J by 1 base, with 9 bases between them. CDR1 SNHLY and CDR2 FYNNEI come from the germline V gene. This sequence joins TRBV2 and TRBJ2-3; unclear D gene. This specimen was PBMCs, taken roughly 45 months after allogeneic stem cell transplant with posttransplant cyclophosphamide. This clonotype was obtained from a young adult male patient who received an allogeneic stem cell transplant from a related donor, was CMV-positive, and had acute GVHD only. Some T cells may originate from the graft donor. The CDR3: CASTFAGTDTQYF. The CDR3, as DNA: TGTGCCAGCACGTTCGCGGGCACAGATACGCAGTATTTT.